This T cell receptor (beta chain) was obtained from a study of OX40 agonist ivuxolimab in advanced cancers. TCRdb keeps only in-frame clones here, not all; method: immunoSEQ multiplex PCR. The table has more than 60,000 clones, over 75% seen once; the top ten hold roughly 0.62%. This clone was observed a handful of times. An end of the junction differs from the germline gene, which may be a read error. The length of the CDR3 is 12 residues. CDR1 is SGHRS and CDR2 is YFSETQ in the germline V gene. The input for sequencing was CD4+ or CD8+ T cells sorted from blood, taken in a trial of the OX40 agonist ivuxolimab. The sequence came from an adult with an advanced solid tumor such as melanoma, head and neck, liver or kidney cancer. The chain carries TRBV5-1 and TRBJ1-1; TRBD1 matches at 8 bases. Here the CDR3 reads CASSTDRAEAFF. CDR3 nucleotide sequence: TGCGCCAGCAGCACGGACAGGGCTGAGGCTTTCTTT.